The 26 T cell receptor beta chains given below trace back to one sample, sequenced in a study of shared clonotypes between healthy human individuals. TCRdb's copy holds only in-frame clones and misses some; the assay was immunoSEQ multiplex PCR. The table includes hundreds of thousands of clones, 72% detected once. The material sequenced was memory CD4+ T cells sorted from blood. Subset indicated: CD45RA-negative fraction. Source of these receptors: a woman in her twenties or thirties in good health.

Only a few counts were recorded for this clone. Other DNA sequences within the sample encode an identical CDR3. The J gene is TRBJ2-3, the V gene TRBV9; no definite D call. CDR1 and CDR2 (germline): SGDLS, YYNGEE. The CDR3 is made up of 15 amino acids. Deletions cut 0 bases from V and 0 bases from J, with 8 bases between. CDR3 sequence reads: CASSVEVSSTDTQYF. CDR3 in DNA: TGTGCCAGCAGCGTAGAAGTGTCTAGCACAGATACGCAGTATTTT.

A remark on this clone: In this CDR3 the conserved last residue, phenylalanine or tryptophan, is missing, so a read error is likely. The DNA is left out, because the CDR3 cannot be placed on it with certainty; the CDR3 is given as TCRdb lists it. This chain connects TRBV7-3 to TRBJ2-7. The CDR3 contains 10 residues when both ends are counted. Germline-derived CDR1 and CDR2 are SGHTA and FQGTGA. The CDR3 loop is CASSLRYNPL.

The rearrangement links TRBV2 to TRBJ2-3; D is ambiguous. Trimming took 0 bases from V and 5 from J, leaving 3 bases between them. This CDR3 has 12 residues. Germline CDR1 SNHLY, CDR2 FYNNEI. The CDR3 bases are TGTGCCAGCAGTGAAGCTCGAGATACGCAGTATTTT. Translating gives CASSEARDTQYF. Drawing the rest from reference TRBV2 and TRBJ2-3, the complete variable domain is EPEVTQTPSHQVTQMGQEVILRCVPISNHLYFYWYRQILGQKVEFLVSFYNNEISEKSEIFDDQFSVERPDGSNFTLKIRSTKLEDSAMYFCASSEARDTQYFGPGTRLTVL.

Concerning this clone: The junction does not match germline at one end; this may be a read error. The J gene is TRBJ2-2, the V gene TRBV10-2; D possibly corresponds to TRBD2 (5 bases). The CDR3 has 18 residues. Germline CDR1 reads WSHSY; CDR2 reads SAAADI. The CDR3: CASSPGMFSSAKTGELFF. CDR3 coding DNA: TGCGCCAGCAGTCCCGGGATGTTTTCGTCCGCGAAGACCGGGGAGCTGTTTTTT.

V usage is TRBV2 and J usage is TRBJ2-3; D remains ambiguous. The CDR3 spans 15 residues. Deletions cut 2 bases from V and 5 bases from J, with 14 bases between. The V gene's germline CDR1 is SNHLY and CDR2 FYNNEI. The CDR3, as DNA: TGTGCCAGCAGTGAACTTGGGTCTCTCGGAGATACGCAGTATTTT. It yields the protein CASSELGSLGDTQYF.

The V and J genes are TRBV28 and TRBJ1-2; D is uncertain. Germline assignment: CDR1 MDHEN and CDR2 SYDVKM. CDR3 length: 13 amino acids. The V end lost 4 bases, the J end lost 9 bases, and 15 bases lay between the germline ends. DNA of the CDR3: TGTGCCAGCAGTTGGCGGGTTTACGAGAGCTACACCTTC. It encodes CASSWRVYESYTF.

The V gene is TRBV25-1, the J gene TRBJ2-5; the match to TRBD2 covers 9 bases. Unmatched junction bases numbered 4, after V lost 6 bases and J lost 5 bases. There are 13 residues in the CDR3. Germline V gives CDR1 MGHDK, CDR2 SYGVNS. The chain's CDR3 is CASRLAGAETQYF. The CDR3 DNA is TGTGCCAGCAGGTTAGCGGGAGCTGAGACCCAGTACTTC.

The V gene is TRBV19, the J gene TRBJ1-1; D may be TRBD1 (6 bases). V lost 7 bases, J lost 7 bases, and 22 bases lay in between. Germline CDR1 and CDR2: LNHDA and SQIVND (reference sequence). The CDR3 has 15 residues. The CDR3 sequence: CASNPGNREWVEAFF. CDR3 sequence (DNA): TGTGCCAGTAACCCGGGGAACAGGGAGTGGGTTGAAGCTTTCTTT.

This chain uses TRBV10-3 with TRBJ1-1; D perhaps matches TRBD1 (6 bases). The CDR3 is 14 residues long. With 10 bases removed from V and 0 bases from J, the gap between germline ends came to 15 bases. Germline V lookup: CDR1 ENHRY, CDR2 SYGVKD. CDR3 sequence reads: CATGSGVMNTEAFF. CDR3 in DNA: TGTGCCACGGGCTCAGGGGTAATGAACACTGAAGCTTTCTTT.

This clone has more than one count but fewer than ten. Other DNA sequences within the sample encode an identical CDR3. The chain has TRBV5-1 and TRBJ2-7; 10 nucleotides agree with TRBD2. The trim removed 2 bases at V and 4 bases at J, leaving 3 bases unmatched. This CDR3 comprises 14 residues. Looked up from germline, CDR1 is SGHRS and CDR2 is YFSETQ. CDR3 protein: CASSLASGSYEQYF. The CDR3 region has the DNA TGCGCCAGCAGCTTAGCTAGCGGGAGTTACGAGCAGTACTTC. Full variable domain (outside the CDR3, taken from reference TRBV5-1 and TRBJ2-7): KAGVTQTPRYLIKTRGQQVTLSCSPISGHRSVSWYQQTPGQGLQFLFEYFSETQRNKGNFPGRFSGRQFSNSRSEMNVSTLELGDSALYLCASSLASGSYEQYFGPGTRLTVT.

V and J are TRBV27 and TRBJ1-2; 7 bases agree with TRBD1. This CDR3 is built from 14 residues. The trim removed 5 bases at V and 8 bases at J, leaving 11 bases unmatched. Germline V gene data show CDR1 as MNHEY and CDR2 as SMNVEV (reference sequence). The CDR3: CASSPLTGQFGYTF. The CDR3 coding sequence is TGTGCCAGCAGTCCCCTGACAGGGCAGTTCGGCTACACCTTC.

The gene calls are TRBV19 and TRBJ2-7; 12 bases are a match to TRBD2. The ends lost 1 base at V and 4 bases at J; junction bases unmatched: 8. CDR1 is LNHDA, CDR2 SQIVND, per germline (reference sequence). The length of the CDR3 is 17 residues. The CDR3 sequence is CASSIAATSGSKYEQYF. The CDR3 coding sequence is TGTGCCAGTAGTATAGCAGCGACTAGCGGGAGTAAGTACGAGCAGTACTTC.

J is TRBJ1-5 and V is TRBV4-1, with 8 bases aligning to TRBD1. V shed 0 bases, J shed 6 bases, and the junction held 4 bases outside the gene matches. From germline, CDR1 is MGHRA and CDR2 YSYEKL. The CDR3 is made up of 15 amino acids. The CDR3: CASSQDRGLGQPQHF. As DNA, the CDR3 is TGCGCCAGCAGCCAAGACAGGGGGCTCGGTCAGCCCCAGCATTTT.

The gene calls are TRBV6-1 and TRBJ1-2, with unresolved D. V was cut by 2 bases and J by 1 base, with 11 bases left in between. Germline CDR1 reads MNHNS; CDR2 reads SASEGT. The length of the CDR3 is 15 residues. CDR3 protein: CASSESANNNYGYTF. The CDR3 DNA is TGTGCCAGCAGTGAATCCGCCAATAATAACTATGGCTACACCTTC.

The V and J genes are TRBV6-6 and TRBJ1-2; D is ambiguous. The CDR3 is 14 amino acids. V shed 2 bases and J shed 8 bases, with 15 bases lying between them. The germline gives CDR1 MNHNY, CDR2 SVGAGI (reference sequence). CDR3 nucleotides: TGTGCCAGCAGTTACGCTAACGGAGGAGGAGGCTACACCTTC. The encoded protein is CASSYANGGGGYTF.

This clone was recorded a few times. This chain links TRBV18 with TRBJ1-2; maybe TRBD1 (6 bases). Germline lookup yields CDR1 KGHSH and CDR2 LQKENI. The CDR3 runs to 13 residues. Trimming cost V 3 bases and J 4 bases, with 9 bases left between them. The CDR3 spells CASSPTGPYGYTF. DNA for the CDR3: TGTGCCAGCTCACCGACAGGACCCTATGGCTACACCTTC.

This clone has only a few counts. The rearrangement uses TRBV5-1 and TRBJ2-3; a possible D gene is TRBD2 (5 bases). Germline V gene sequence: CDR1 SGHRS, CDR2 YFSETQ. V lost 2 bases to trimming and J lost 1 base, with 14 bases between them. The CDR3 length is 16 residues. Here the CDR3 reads CASSFYQRRGTDTQYF. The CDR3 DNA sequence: TGCGCCAGCAGCTTTTACCAGCGGAGAGGCACAGATACGCAGTATTTT.

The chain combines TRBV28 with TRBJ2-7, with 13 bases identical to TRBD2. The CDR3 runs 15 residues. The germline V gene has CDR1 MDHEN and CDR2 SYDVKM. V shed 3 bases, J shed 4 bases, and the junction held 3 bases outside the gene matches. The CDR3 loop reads CASSFLTSGRYEQYF. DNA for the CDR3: TGTGCCAGCAGTTTCCTGACTAGCGGGAGGTACGAGCAGTACTTC.

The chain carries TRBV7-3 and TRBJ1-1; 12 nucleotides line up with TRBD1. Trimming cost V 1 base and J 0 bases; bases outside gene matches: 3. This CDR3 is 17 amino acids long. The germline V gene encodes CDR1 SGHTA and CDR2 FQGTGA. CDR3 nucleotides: TGTGCCAGCAGCTTAATGGGACAGGGGGCAATGAACACTGAAGCTTTCTTT. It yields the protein CASSLMGQGAMNTEAFF. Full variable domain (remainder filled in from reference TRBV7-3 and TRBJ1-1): GAGVSQTPSNKVTEKGKYVELRCDPISGHTALYWYRQSLGQGPEFLIYFQGTGAADDSGLPNDRFFAVRPEGSVSTLKIQRTERGDSAVYLCASSLMGQGAMNTEAFFGQGTRLTVV.

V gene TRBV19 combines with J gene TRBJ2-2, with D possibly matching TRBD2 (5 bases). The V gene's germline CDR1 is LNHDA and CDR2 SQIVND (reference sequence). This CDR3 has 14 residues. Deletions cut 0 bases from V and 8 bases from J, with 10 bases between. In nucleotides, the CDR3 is TGTGCCAGTAGTATAGAGGGTCGAGGGGGGGAGCTGTTTTTT. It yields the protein CASSIEGRGGELFF. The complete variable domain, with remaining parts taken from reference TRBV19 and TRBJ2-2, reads DGGITQSPKYLFRKEGQNVTLSCEQNLNHDAMYWYRQDPGQGLRLIYYSQIVNDFQKGDIAEGYSVSREKKESFPLTVTSAQKNPTAFYLCASSIEGRGGELFFGEGSRLTVL.

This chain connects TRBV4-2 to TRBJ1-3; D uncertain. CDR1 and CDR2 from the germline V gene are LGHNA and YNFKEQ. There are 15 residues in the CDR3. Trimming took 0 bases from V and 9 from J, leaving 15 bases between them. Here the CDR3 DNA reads TGTGCCAGCAGCCAAGATCTGATTGTCCTCCCCACCATATATTTT. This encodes CASSQDLIVLPTIYF.

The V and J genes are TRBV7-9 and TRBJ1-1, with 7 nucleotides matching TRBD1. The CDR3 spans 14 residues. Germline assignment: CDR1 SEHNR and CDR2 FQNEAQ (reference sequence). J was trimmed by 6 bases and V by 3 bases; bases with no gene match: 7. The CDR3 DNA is TGTGCCAGCAGCTTGTCCGGGACAGAGGCTGAAGCTTTCTTT. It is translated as CASSLSGTEAEAFF.

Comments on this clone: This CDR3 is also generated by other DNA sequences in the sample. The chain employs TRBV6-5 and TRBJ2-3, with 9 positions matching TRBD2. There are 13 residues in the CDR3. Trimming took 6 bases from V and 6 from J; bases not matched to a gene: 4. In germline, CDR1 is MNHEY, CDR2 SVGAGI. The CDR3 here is CASSYSGSDTQYF. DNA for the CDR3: TGTGCCAGCAGCTATAGCGGGAGCGATACGCAGTATTTT.

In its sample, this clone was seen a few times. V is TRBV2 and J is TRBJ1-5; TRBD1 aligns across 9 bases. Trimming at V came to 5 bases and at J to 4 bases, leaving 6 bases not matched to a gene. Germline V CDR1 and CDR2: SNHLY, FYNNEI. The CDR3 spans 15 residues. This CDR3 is CASSRTGTGNQPQHF. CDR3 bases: TGTGCCAGCAGTCGTACCGGGACAGGGAATCAGCCCCAGCATTTT.

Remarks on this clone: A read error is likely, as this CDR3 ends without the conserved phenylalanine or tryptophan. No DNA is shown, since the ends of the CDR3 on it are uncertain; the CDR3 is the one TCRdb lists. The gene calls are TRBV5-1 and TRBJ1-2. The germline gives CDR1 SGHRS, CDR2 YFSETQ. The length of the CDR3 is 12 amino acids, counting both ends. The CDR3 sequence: CASSLVVQRGLI.

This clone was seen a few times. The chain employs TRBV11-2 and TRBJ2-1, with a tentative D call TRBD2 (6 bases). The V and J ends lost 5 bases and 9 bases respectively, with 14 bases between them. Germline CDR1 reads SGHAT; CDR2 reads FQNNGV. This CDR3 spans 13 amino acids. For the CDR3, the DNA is TGTGCCAGCAGCCCCCGTGGGGGAGGTGAGCAGTTCTTC. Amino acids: CASSPRGGGEQFF.